This TCR beta chain stems from a study of read filtering for tumor transcriptome and immune sequencing. This clonotype has a count of ten or more. The trim removed 2 bases at V and 6 bases at J, leaving 6 bases unmatched. The CDR3 consists of 14 residues. Germline V gene lookup returns CDR1 SQVTM and CDR2 ANQGSEA. The library was built from about 400 ng RNA with molecular barcoded adaptors for alpha/delta and beta/gamma chains. One entry per CDR3 protein, called by TCRdb with MiXCR from the reads. The table lists 15,000 to 20,000 distinct CDR3 sequences, less than 25% of them singletons. This chain connects TRBV29-1 to TRBJ2-1; 8 nucleotides match TRBD1. Input material: a population of CD138-negative cells sorted from bone marrow. This sequence was found in a donor aged 40 or older with multiple myeloma. The DNA of the CDR3 is TGCAGCGTTGAATCAGGGGGCGTCGGCAATGAGCAGTTCTTC. This gives the protein CSVESGGVGNEQFF.